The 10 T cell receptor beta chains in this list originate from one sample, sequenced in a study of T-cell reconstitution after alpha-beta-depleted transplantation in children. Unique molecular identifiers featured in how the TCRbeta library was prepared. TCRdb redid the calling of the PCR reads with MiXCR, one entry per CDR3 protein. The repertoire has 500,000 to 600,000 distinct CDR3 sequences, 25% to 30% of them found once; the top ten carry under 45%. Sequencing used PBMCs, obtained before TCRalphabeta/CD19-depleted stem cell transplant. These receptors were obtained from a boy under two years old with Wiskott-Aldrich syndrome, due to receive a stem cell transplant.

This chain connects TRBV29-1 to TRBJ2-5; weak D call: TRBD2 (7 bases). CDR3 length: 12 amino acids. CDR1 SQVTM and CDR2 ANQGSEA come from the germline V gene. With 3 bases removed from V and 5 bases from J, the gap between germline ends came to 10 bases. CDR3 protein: CSVDEGGETQYF. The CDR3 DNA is TGCAGCGTTGATGAGGGGGGGGAGACCCAGTACTTC. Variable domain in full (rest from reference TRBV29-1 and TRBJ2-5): SAVISQKPSRDICQRGTSLTIQCQVDSQVTMMFWYRQQPGQSLTLIATANQGSEATYESGFVIDKFPISRPNLTFSTLTVSNMSPEDSSIYLCSVDEGGETQYFGPGTRLLVL.

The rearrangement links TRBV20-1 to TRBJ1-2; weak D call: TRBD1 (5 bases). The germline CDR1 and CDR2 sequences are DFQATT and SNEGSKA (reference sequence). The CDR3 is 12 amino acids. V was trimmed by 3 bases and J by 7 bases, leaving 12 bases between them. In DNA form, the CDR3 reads TGCAGTGCTAGCGTTGGGACGGGTGGCTACACCTTC. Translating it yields CSASVGTGGYTF.

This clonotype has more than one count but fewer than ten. The chain's CDR3 is CASSRSTIYGYTF. The CDR3 nucleotides are TGTGCCAGCTCCCGATCAACAATCTATGGCTACACCTTC. The chain combines TRBV18 with TRBJ1-2; D remains unclear. Looked up from germline, CDR1 is KGHSH and CDR2 is LQKENI. V was shortened by 6 bases and J by 4 bases, with 12 bases between the two germline ends. The CDR3 length is 13 residues.

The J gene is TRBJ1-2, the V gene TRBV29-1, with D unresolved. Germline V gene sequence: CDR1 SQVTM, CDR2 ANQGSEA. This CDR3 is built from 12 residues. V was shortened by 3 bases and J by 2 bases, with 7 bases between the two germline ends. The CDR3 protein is CSVDRRNYGYTF. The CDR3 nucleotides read TGCAGCGTTGACCGACGGAACTATGGCTACACCTTC.

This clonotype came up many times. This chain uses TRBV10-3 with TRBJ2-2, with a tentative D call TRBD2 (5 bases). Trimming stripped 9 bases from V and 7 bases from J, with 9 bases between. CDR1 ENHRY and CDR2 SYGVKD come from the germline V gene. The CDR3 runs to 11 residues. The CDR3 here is CAIKRNGELFF. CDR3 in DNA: TGTGCCATTAAGCGGAACGGGGAGCTGTTTTTT.

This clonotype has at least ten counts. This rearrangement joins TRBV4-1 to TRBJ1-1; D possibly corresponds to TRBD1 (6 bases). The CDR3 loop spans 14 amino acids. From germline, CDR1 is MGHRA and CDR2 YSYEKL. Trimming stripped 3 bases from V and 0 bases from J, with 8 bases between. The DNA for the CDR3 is TGCGCCAGCAGCCACGGACAGCTGAACACTGAAGCTTTCTTT. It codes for CASSHGQLNTEAFF.

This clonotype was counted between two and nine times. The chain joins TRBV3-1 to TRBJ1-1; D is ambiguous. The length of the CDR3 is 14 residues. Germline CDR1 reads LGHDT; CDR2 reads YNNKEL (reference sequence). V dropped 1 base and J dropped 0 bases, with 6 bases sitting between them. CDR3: CASSQGAVNTEAFF. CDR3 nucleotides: TGTGCCAGCAGCCAAGGTGCAGTGAACACTGAAGCTTTCTTT. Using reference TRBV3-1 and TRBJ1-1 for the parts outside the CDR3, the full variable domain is DTAVSQTPKYLVTQMGNDKSIKCEQNLGHDTMYWYKQDSKKFLKIMFSYNNKELIINETVPNRFSPKSPDKAHLNLHINSLELGDSAVYFCASSQGAVNTEAFFGQGTRLTVV.

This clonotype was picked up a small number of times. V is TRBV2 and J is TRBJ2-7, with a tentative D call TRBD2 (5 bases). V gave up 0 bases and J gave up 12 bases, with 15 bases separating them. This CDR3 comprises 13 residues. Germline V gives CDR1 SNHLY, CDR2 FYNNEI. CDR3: CASSEAEGGAGYF. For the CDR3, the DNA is TGTGCCAGCAGTGAAGCCGAAGGAGGCGCTGGGTACTTC.

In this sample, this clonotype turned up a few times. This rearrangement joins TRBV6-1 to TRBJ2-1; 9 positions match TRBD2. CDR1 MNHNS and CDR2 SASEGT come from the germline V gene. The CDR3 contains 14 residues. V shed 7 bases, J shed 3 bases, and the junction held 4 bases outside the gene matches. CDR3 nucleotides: TGTGCCAGCACGGCGGGGGGGAACTACAATGAGCAGTTCTTC. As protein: CASTAGGNYNEQFF.

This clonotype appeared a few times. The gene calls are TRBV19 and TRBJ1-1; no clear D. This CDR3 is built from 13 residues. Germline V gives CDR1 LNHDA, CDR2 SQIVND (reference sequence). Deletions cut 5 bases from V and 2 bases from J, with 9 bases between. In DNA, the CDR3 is TGTGCCAGTAGTGCCATTCGTAACACTGAAGCTTTCTTT. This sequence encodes CASSAIRNTEAFF. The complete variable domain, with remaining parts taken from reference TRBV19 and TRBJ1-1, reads DGGITQSPKYLFRKEGQNVTLSCEQNLNHDAMYWYRQDPGQGLRLIYYSQIVNDFQKGDIAEGYSVSREKKESFPLTVTSAQKNPTAFYLCASSAIRNTEAFFGQGTRLTVV.